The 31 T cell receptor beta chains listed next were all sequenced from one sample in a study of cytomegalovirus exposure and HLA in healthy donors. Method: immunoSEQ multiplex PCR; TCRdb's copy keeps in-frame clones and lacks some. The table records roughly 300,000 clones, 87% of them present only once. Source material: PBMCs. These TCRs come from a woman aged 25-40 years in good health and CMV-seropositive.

Written as DNA, the CDR3 is TGCGCCAGCAGCCAAGGTGGACAGGCGGTCAATCAGCCCCAGCATTTT. Translating gives CASSQGGQAVNQPQHF. This chain connects TRBV4-1 to TRBJ1-5; 7 positions match TRBD1. Germline trimming cut 1 base from V and 3 bases from J; bases unmatched to any gene: 6. Per germline, CDR1 MGHRA and CDR2 YSYEKL. This CDR3 comprises 16 residues.

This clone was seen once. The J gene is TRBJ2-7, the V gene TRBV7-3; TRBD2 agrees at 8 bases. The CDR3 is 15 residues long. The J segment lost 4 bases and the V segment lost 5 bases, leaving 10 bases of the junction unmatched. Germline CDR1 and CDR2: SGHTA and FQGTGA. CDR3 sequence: CASSVGLAGNYEQYF. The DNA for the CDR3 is TGTGCCAGCAGCGTCGGATTAGCGGGAAATTACGAGCAGTACTTC.

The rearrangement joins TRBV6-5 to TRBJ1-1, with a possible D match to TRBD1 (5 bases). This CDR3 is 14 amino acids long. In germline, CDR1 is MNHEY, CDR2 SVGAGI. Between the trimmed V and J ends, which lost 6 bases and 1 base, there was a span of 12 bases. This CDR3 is CASRLQRGNTEAFF. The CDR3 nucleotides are TGTGCCAGCAGATTACAAAGGGGGAACACTGAAGCTTTCTTT.

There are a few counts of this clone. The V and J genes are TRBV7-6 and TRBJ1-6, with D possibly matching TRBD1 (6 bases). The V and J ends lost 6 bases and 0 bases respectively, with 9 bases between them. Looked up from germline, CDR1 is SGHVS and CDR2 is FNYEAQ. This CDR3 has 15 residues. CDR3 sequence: CASRQDSSYNSPLHF. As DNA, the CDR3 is TGTGCCAGCAGGCAGGACAGCTCCTATAATTCACCCCTCCACTTT.

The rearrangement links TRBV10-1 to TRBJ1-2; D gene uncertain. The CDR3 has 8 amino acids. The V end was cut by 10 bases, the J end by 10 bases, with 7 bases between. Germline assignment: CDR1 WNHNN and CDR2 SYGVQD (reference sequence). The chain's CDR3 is CATLNYTF. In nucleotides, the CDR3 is TGCGCCACCCTAAACTACACCTTC.

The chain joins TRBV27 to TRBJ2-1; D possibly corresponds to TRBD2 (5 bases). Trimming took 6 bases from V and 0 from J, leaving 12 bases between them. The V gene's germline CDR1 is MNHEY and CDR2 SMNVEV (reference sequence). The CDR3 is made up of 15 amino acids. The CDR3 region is CASRGLASSYNEQFF. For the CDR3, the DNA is TGTGCCAGCAGAGGACTCGCAAGCTCCTACAATGAGCAGTTCTTC.

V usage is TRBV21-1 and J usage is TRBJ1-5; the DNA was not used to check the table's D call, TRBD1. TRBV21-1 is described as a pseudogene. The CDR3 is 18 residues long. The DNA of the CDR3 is TGTGCCAGCAGCCAAATCTCAAACCGGGACAGGGCCAATCAGCCCCAGCATTTT. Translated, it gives CASSQISNRDRANQPQHF.

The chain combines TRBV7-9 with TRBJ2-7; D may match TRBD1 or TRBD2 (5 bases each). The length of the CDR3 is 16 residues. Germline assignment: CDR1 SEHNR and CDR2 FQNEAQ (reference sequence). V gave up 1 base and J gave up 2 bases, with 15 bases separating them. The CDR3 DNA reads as TGTGCCAGCAGCTTAGTTATGGGGCGGGTCACCTACGAGCAGTACTTC. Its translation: CASSLVMGRVTYEQYF.

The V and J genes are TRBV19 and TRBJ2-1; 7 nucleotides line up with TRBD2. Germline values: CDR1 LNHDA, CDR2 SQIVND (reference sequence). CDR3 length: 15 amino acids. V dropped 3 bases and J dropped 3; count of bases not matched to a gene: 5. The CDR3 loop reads CASSISSGIYNEQFF. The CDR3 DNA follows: TGTGCCAGTAGTATTTCAAGCGGGATCTACAATGAGCAGTTCTTC. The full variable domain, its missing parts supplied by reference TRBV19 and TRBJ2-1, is DGGITQSPKYLFRKEGQNVTLSCEQNLNHDAMYWYRQDPGQGLRLIYYSQIVNDFQKGDIAEGYSVSREKKESFPLTVTSAQKNPTAFYLCASSISSGIYNEQFFGPGTRLTVL.

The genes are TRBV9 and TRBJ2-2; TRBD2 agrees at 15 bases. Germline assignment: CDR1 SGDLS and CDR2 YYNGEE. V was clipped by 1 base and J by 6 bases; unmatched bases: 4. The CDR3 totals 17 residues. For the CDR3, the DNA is TGTGCCAGCAGCGTATTGGGACTAGCGGGAGGTTCCGGGGAGCTGTTTTTT. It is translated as CASSVLGLAGGSGELFF.

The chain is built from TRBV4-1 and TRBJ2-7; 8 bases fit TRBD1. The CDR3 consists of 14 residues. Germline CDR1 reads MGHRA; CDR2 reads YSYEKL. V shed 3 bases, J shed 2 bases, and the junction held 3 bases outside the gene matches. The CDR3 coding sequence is TGCGCCAGCAGCCATGTGACAGGGGCCTACGAGCAGTACTTC. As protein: CASSHVTGAYEQYF.

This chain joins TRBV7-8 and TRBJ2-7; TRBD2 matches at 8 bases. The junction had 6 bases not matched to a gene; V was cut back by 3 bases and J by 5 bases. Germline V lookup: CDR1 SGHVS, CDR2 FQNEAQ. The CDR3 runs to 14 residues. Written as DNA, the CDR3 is TGTGCCAGCAGCTTCTTAGCGGGATCCGACGAGCAGTACTTC. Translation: CASSFLAGSDEQYF.

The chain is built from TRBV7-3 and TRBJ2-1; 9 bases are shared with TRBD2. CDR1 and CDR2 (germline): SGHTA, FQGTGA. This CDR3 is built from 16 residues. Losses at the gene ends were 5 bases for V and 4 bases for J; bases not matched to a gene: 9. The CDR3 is CASSPQGGGGYNEQFF. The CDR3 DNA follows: TGTGCCAGCAGCCCCCAGGGCGGGGGGGGTTACAATGAGCAGTTCTTC.

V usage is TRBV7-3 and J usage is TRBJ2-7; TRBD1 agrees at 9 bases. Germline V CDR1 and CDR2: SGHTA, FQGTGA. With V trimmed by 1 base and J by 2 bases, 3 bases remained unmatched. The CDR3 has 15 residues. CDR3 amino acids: CASSLKGQGPYEQYF. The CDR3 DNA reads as TGTGCCAGCAGCTTAAAGGGACAGGGACCCTACGAGCAGTACTTC.

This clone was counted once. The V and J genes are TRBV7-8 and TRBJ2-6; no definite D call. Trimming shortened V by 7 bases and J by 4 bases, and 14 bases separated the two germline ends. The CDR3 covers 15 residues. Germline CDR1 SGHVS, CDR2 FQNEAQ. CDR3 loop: CASTTGRAGANVLTF. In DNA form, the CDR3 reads TGTGCCAGCACGACGGGTAGGGCGGGGGCCAACGTCCTGACTTTC. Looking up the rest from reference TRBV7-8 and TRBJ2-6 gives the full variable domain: GAGVSQSPRYKVAKRGQDVALRCDPISGHVSLFWYQQALGQGPEFLTYFQNEAQLDKSGLPSDRFFAERPEGSVSTLKIQRTQQEDSAVYLCASTTGRAGANVLTFGAGSRLTVL.

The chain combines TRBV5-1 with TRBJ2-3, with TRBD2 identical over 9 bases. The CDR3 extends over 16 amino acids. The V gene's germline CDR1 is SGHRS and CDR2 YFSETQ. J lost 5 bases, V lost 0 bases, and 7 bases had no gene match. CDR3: CASSLVLAGPKDTQYF. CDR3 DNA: TGCGCCAGCAGCTTGGTTCTAGCGGGACCCAAAGATACGCAGTATTTT.

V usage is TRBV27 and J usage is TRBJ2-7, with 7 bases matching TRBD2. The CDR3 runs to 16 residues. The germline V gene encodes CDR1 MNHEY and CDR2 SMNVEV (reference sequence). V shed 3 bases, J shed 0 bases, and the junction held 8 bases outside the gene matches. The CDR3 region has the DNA TGTGCCAGCAGTTTGATCGCTGGGGGGGGCTCCTACGAGCAGTACTTC. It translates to CASSLIAGGGSYEQYF.

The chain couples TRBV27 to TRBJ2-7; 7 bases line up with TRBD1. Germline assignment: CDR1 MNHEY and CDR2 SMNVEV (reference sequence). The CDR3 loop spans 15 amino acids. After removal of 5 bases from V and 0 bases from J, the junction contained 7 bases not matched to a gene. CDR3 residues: CASSAGQASSYEQYF. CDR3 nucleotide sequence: TGTGCCAGCAGTGCCGGACAGGCGTCCTCCTACGAGCAGTACTTC.

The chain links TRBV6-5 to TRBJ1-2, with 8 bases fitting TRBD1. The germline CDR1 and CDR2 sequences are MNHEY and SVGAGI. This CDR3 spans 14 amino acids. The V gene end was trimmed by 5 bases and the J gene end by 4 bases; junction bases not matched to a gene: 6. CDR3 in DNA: TGTGCCAGCAGTAGACCGGGACAGGCCTATGGCTACACCTTC. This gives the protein CASSRPGQAYGYTF.

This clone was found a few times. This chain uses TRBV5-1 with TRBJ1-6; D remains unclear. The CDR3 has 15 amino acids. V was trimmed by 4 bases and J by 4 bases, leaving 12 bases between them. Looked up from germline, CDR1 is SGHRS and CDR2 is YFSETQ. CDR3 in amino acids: CASSPGLNYNSPLHF. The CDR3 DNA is TGCGCCAGCAGCCCTGGACTGAATTATAATTCACCCCTCCACTTT. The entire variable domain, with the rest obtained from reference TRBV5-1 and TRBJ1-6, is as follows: KAGVTQTPRYLIKTRGQQVTLSCSPISGHRSVSWYQQTPGQGLQFLFEYFSETQRNKGNFPGRFSGRQFSNSRSEMNVSTLELGDSALYLCASSPGLNYNSPLHFGNGTRLTVT.

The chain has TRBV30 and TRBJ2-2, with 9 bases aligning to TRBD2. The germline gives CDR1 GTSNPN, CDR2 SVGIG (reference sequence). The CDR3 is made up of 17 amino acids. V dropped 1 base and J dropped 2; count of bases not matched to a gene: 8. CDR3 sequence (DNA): TGTGCCTGGAGTGGGGCTAGCGGGAATTCAAACACCGGGGAGCTGTTTTTT. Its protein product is CAWSGASGNSNTGELFF. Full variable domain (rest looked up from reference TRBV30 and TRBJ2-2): SQTIHQWPATLVQPVGSPLSLECTVEGTSNPNLYWYRQAAGRGLQLLFYSVGIGQISSEVPQNLSASRPQDRQFILSSKKLLLSDSGFYLCAWSGASGNSNTGELFFGEGSRLTVL.

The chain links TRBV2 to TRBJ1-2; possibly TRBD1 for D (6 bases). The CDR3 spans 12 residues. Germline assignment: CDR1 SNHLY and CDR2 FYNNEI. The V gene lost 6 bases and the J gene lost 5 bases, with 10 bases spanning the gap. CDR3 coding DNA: TGTGCCAGCAGACAGGGAGCGTATGGCTACACCTTC. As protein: CASRQGAYGYTF.

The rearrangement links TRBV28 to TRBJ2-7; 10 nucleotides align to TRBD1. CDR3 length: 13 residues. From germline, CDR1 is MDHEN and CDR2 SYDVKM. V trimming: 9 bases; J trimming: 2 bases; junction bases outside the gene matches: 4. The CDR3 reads CASRDRGPYEQYF. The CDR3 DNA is TGTGCCAGTCGGGACAGGGGTCCCTACGAGCAGTACTTC.

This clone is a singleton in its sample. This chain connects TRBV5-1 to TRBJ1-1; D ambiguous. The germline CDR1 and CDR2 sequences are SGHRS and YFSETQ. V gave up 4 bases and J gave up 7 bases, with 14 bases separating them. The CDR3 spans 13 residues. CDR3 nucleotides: TGCGCCAGCAGCGAGCCCTTGCGGGGTGAAGCTTTCTTT. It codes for CASSEPLRGEAFF.

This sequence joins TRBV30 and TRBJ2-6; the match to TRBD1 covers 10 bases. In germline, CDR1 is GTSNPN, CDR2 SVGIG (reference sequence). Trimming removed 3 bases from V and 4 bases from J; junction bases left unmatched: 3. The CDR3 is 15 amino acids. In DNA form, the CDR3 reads TGTGCCTGGAGCGACAGGGGGCGCGGGGCCAACGTCCTGACTTTC. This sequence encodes CAWSDRGRGANVLTF.

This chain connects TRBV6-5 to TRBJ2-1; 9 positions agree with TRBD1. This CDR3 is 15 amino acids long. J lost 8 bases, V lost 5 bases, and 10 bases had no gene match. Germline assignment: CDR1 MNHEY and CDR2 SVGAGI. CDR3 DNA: TGTGCCAGCAGTCGTTCCTGGACAGGGGACGATGAGCAGTTCTTC. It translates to CASSRSWTGDDEQFF.

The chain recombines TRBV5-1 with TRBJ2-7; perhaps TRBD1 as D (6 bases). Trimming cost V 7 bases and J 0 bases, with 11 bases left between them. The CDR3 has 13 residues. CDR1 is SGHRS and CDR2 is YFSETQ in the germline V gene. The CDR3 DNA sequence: TGCGCCAGCTCAAACAGGGACTCCTACGAGCAGTACTTC. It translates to CASSNRDSYEQYF.

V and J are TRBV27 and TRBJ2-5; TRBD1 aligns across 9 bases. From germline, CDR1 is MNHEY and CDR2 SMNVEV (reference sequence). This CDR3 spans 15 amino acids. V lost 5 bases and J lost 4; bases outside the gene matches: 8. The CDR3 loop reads CASSTGDRALETQYF. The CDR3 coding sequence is TGTGCCAGCAGTACCGGGGACAGGGCGTTAGAGACCCAGTACTTC.

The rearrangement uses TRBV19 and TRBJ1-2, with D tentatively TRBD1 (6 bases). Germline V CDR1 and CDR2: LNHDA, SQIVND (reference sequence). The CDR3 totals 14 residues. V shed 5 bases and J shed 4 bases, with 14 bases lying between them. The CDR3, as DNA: TGTGCCAGTAGTCCCTCTGGGGGCGCCTATGGCTACACCTTC. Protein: CASSPSGGAYGYTF.

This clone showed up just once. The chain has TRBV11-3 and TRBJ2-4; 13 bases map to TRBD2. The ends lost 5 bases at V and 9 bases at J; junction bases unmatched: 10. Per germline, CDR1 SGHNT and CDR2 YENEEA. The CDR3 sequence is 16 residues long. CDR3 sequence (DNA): TGTGCCAGCAGCGAGACTAGCGGGGGGATTAAGAGCATTCAGTACTTC. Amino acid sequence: CASSETSGGIKSIQYF.

This chain's CDR3 is CASSQDMSGWTGELFF. In nucleotides, the CDR3 is TGTGCCAGCAGCCAAGATATGAGCGGGTGGACCGGGGAGCTGTTTTTT. The V gene is TRBV14, the J gene TRBJ2-2; D is perhaps TRBD2 (6 bases). Germline V gene sequence: CDR1 SGHDN, CDR2 FVKESK. The V and J ends lost 0 bases and 5 bases respectively, with 13 bases between them. This CDR3 is 16 amino acids long.